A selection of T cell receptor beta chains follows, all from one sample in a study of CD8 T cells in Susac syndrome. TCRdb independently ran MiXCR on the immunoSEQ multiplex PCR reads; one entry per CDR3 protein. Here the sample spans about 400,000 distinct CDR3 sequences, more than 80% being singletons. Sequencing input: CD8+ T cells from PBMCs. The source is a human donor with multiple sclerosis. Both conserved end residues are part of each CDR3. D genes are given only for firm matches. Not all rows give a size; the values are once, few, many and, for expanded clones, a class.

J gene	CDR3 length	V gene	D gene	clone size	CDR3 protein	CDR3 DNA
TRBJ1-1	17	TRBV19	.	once	CASSSPIIRNLNTEAFF	TGTGCCAGTAGTTCGCCAATCATCAGGAACCTGAACACTGAAGCTTTCTTT
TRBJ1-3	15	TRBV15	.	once	CATSRDLGSGNTIYF	TGTGCCACCAGCAGAGATCTGGGCTCTGGAAACACCATATATTTT
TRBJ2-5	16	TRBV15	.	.	CATSVPHDPSRETQYF	TGTGCCACCAGCGTTCCCCACGACCCGTCCCGGGAGACCCAGTACTTC
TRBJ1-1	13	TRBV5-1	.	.	CASSPPVGGEAFF	TGCGCCAGCAGCCCCCCTGTTGGTGGTGAAGCTTTCTTT
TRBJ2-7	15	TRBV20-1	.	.	CSALLYTGRTYEQYF	TGCAGTGCTCTTCTCTATACGGGACGAACCTACGAGCAGTACTTC
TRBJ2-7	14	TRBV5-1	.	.	CASSLDPGQSEQYF	TGCGCCAGCAGCTTGGATCCAGGGCAAAGCGAGCAGTACTTC
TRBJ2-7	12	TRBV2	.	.	CASRDSIYEQYF	TGTGCCAGCAGGGACAGTATCTACGAGCAGTACTTC
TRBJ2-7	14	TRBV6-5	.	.	CASRPDLIIYEQYF	TGTGCCAGCCGACCTGATCTAATAATCTACGAGCAGTACTTC
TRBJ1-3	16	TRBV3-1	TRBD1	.	CASSQDGTGSGNTIYF	TGTGCCAGCAGCCAAGATGGGACAGGCTCTGGAAACACCATATATTTT
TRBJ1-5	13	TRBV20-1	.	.	CSASRWGHQPQHF	TGCAGTGCCAGCCGATGGGGTCATCAGCCCCAGCATTTT
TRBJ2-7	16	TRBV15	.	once	CATSRVGEDPTYEQYF	TGTGCCACCAGCAGAGTCGGGGAGGACCCCACCTACGAGCAGTACTTC
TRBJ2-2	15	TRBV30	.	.	CAWSDGTTNTGELFF	TGTGCCTGGAGTGACGGTACAACGAACACCGGGGAGCTGTTTTTT
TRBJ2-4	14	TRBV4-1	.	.	CASSLQIAKNIQYF	TGCGCCAGCAGCCTACAGATAGCCAAAAACATTCAGTACTTC
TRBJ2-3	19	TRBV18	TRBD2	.	CASSPDTGGPNSNTDTQYF	TGTGCCAGCTCACCAGACACGGGAGGGCCTAATTCTAACACAGATACGCAGTATTTT
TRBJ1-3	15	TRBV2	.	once	CASSSSALSGNTIYF	TGTGCCAGCAGTTCCTCGGCCCTCTCTGGAAACACCATATATTTT
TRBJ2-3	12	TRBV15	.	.	CATEVLGDTQYF	TGTGCCACCGAGGTATTGGGGGATACGCAGTATTTT
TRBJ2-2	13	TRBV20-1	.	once	CSARVIGTGELFF	TGCAGTGCTAGGGTAATCGGCACCGGGGAGCTGTTTTTT
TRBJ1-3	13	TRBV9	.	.	CASSAPAIGAIYF	TGTGCCAGCAGCGCCCCTGCGATTGGCGCCATATATTTT
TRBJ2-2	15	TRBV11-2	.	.	CASSFLGFDTGELFF	TGTGCCAGCAGCTTTTTGGGGTTCGACACCGGGGAGCTGTTTTTT
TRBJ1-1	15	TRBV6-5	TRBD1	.	CASSYSIRGLTEAFF	TGTGCCAGCAGTTACTCGATCAGGGGGCTTACTGAAGCTTTCTTT
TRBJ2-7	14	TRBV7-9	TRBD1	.	CASSPSGTAYEQYF	TGTGCCAGCAGCCCCAGTGGGACAGCCTACGAGCAGTACTTC
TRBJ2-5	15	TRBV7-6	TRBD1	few	CASSRFDRDEETQYF	TGTGCTAGCAGCCGATTTGACAGGGATGAAGAGACCCAGTACTTC
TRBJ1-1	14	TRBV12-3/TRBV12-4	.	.	CASLVLGVNTEAFF	TGTGCCAGCTTAGTCCTGGGGGTGAACACTGAAGCTTTCTTT
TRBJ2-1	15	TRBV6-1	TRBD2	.	CASGRLADFYNEQFF	TGTGCCAGCGGACGACTAGCGGATTTTTACAATGAGCAGTTCTTC
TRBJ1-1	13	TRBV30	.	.	CAWRDRGNTEAFF	TGTGCCTGGAGAGACCGGGGGAACACTGAAGCTTTCTTT
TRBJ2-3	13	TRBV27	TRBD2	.	CATGSGRENTQYF	TGTGCCACCGGTAGCGGGAGGGAAAATACGCAGTATTTT
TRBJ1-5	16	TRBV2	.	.	CASSYTLQGSNQPQHF	TGTGCCAGCAGTTATACTTTACAGGGATCCAATCAGCCCCAGCATTTT
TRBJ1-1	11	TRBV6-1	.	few	CASTGNTEAFF	TGTGCCAGCACTGGGAACACTGAAGCTTTCTTT
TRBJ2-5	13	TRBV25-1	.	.	CASSEEGQETQYF	TGTGCCAGCAGTGAAGAGGGACAAGAGACCCAGTACTTC
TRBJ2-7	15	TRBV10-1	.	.	CASSSGIRGIYEQYF	TGCGCCAGCAGTTCGGGAATCCGAGGGATCTACGAGCAGTACTTC
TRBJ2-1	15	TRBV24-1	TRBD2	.	CATSAGGASYNEQFF	TGTGCCACCAGTGCCGGGGGGGCTTCCTACAATGAGCAGTTCTTC
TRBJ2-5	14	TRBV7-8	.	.	CASSPRTGPETQYF	TGTGCCAGCAGCCCCCGTACAGGCCCAGAGACCCAGTACTTC
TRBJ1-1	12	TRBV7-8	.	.	CASSVDRSEAFF	TGTGCCAGCAGCGTAGACAGGTCTGAAGCTTTCTTT
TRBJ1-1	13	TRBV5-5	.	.	CASSLVTVPEAFF	TGTGCCAGCAGCTTGGTTACAGTACCTGAAGCTTTCTTT
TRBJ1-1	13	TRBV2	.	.	CASSALPNTEAFF	TGTGCCAGCAGTGCCCTTCCGAACACTGAAGCTTTCTTT
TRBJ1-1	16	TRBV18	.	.	CASSPGVEGMSSEAFF	TGTGCCAGCTCACCCGGTGTTGAGGGGATGTCAAGCGAAGCTTTCTTT
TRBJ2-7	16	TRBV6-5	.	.	CASSYSGQNSIYEQYF	TGTGCCAGCAGTTACTCGGGGCAGAACTCGATCTACGAGCAGTACTTC
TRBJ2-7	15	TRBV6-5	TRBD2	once	CASTRLAGVPYEQYF	TGTGCCAGCACCCGACTAGCGGGCGTTCCCTACGAGCAGTACTTC
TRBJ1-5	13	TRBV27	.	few	CASSVGSNQPQHF	TGTGCCAGCAGCGTTGGTAGCAATCAGCCCCAGCATTTT
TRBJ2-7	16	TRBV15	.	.	CATSRNRQVEISGQYF	TGTGCCACCAGCAGAAATAGACAGGTAGAAATCAGCGGGCAGTACTTC
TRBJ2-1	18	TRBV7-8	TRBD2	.	CASSIPGGRSSSYNEQFF	TGTGCCAGCAGCATCCCCGGCGGGAGGTCAAGCTCCTACAATGAGCAGTTCTTC
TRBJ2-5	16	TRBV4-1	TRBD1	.	CASSHPATGGGETQCF	TGCGCCAGCAGCCACCCTGCGACAGGGGGCGGGGAGACCCAGTGCTTC
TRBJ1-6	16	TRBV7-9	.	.	CASSLGNRVPNSPLHF	TGTGCCAGCAGCTTAGGAAACAGGGTTCCCAATTCACCCCTCCACTTT
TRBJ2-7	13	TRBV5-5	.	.	CASSPGETYEQYF	TGTGCCAGCAGCCCCGGGGAGACCTACGAGCAGTACTTC
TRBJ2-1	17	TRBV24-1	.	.	CATSPGWGTSSYNEQFF	TGTGCCACCAGTCCGGGGTGGGGTACGAGCTCCTACAATGAGCAGTTCTTC
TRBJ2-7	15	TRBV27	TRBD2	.	CASSFLTSGPYEQYF	TGTGCCAGCAGTTTTTTAACTAGCGGACCCTACGAGCAGTACTTC